Included here is one T cell receptor (beta chain) sequence, with context. Antigen: not known. PCR was performed using 60 Vbeta and 13 Jbeta primers. Using immunoSEQ multiplex PCR, the repertoire was profiled, and TCRdb retains in-frame clones only, with some absent. This repertoire shows 55,000 to 75,000 clones, about 72% found once; its top ten account for around 3%. Per the germline V gene, CDR1 is MGHDK and CDR2 is SYGVNS. This CDR3 contains 13 residues. V lost 6 bases to trimming and J lost 2 bases; unmatched junction nucleotides: 0. The data are from a study of cytomegalovirus exposure and HLA in healthy donors. At the level of the study: An early data release held some 85 million unique TCRs from HLA-typed donors.

The study, taken as a whole, reports: The authors excluded some V segments, including TRBV6-2 and TRBV6-3, as indistinguishable. The listing of 160 or so TCR beta chains classed them as cytomegalovirus-associated. Productive status was seen about 87% or about 30% of the time for most TCR beta V segments in an earlier analysis.

The sequencing input was PBMCs. The V gene is TRBV25-1, the J gene TRBJ1-2, with 10 bases fitting TRBD1. This sequence was found in a girl aged 10 to 17 in good health and CMV-seropositive. The CDR3 sequence: CASRGQGNYGYTF. In nucleotides, the CDR3 is TGTGCCAGCAGGGGACAGGGGAACTATGGCTACACCTTC.